This is a list of T cell receptor beta chains from one sample in a study of blood T cell repertoires in COVID-19. The repertoire was sequenced with immunoSEQ multiplex PCR; TCRdb's copy has only in-frame clones and lacks some. Of 200,000 to 250,000 clones detected, approximately 90% appear once; the ten largest clones hold approximately 2.7%. The sequenced sample consisted of PBMCs or T cells enriched from blood (not recorded which). Every receptor here comes from a woman in her twenties or thirties who had recovered from COVID-19. Each CDR3 is given with its conserved first and last residue. Fields, in order: clone size, D gene, V gene, J gene, CDR3 DNA, CDR3 protein. The D gene is left open where the match is weak. Expanded clones get a size class; other rows say once, few or many, or leave the size out.

NA,NA,TRBV14,TRBJ1-5,TGTGCCAGCAGCCAATCCCACGGTCAGCCCCAGCATTTT,CASSQSHGQPQHF
NA,NA,TRBV12-5,TRBJ1-3,TGTGCTAGTGGTTTGTCCCGGACAGTGGGAAACACCATATATTTT,CASGLSRTVGNTIYF
NA,TRBD1,TRBV18,TRBJ1-2,TGTGCCAGCTCACCCCTACTTGGACAGGGGGCTAACTATGGCTACACCTTC,CASSPLLGQGANYGYTF
once,TRBD2,TRBV7-6,TRBJ2-5,TGTGCCAGCAGCGGCAGGACTAGCGGGGACCTTCCCGAGACCCAGTACTTC,CASSGRTSGDLPETQYF
once,TRBD1,TRBV7-9,TRBJ2-7,TGTGCCAGCAGCTCCCCTCGGGACAGCGACTACGAGCAGTACTTC,CASSSPRDSDYEQYF
NA,TRBD1,TRBV7-2,TRBJ1-4,TGTGCCAGCAGCCTGTTGGCCACAGGGGGGGATGAAAAACTGTTTTTT,CASSLLATGGDEKLFF
NA,NA,TRBV6-2/TRBV6-3,TRBJ2-5,TGTGCCAGCAGTTACGGGATAGGACAGCTCCAAGAGACCCAGTACTTC,CASSYGIGQLQETQYF
NA,TRBD1,TRBV7-9,TRBJ2-7,TGTGCCAGCAGCTGGGGACAGACTTACGAGCAGTACTTC,CASSWGQTYEQYF
NA,NA,TRBV23-1,TRBJ2-7,TGCGCCAGCAGTCAATCAGTTCGCGGGGGCGTCCCCTACTACGAGCAGTACTTC,CASSQSVRGGVPYYEQYF
once,NA,TRBV19,TRBJ2-5,TGTGCCAGTAGTGTACGGCAAGAGACCCAGTACTTC,CASSVRQETQYF
NA,NA,TRBV20-1,TRBJ1-1,TGCAGTGCGAGGGAGTTAGGAGAAGCTTTCTTT,CSARELGEAFF
NA,TRBD1,TRBV9,TRBJ2-7,TGTGCCAGCAGCCCAACACCGGGACAGGGCTCCTACGAGCAGTACTTC,CASSPTPGQGSYEQYF
NA,NA,TRBV6-5,TRBJ1-5,TGTGCCAGCAGTTACTCTGGGCCATATAGCAATCAGCCCCAGCATTTT,CASSYSGPYSNQPQHF
once,NA,TRBV2,TRBJ1-1,TGTGCCAGCACGGCAGGGGCGGTCCTTGAAGCTTTCTTT,CASTAGAVLEAFF
NA,NA,TRBV11-3,TRBJ2-7,TGTGCCAGCAGCCCGAGAGCGTTTGACGAGCAGTACTTC,CASSPRAFDEQYF
once,NA,TRBV25-1,TRBJ2-7,TGTGCCAGTAGTCCATTCATGGGGGGGCTTTACGAGCAGTACTTC,CASSPFMGGLYEQYF
NA,TRBD1,TRBV7-2,TRBJ1-2,TGTGCCAGCAGCCTCGATAGGGGACAGGGTTTTCTCTATGGCTACACCTTC,CASSLDRGQGFLYGYTF
NA,TRBD1,TRBV2,TRBJ1-2,TGTGCCAGACCACTGGGACAGGGATATGGCTACACCTTC,CARPLGQGYGYTF
NA,NA,TRBV9,TRBJ1-3,TGTGCCAGCAGCTCTCCAAAGGGAGGGCTCTCTGGAAACACCATATATTTT,CASSSPKGGLSGNTIYF
NA,NA,TRBV5-1,TRBJ2-1,TGCGCCAGCAGATTCGGGTTCCTAAGCTCCTACAATGAGCAGTTCTTC,CASRFGFLSSYNEQFF
NA,NA,TRBV12-3/TRBV12-4,TRBJ2-5,TGTGCCAGCAGTTTTGCGGGGCAAGAGACCCAGTACTTC,CASSFAGQETQYF
NA,TRBD1,TRBV29-1,TRBJ2-3,TGCAGCGGACAAGACAGGGGTCCGATGAATACGCAGTATTTT,CSGQDRGPMNTQYF
NA,TRBD2,TRBV3-1/TRBV3-2,TRBJ2-5,TGTGCCAGCAGCCCCCTAGCGGGGGCCTCAGAGACCCAGTACTTC,CASSPLAGASETQYF
NA,TRBD1,TRBV19,TRBJ2-1,TGTGCCAGTAGTATTCAGGCGGACAGGGCCAATGAGCAGTTCTTC,CASSIQADRANEQFF
NA,NA,TRBV19,TRBJ2-2,TGTGCCAGTATCCAGAGCGTCGGGGTAGGGAACACCGGGGAGCTGTTTTTT,CASIQSVGVGNTGELFF
NA,TRBD1,TRBV14,TRBJ2-7,TGTGCCAGCAGCCCGGGGACAGGGACCTACGAGCAGTACTTC,CASSPGTGTYEQYF
NA,TRBD1,TRBV7-9,TRBJ1-6,TGTGCCAGCAGCTTACGGGACAGGGGGCTATCACCCCTCCACTTT,CASSLRDRGLSPLHF
NA,NA,TRBV2,TRBJ1-1,TGTGCCAGCAGGAACAGGGTGGACACTGAAGCTTTCTTT,CASRNRVDTEAFF
NA,NA,TRBV18,TRBJ2-5,TGTGCCAGCTCACCCCGGTTGCGGCAAGAGACCCAGTACTTC,CASSPRLRQETQYF
NA,TRBD2,TRBV11-1,TRBJ2-3,TGTGCCAGCAGCTTAGCGCGTCGGAGCGGGGCTAGTCCAGATACGCAGTATTTT,CASSLARRSGASPDTQYF
many,TRBD2,TRBV19,TRBJ2-5,TGTGCCAGTACCCTAACGGCGGGGGGCTTTGAGACCCAGTACTTC,CASTLTAGGFETQYF
NA,TRBD1,TRBV4-1,TRBJ2-7,TGCGCCAGCAGCTATTATGGACAGGGGGTGTACGAGCAGTACTTC,CASSYYGQGVYEQYF
NA,NA,TRBV13,TRBJ2-5,TGTGCCAGCAGCTCTCGTGAGACCCAGTACTTC,CASSSRETQYF
NA,TRBD1,TRBV4-3,TRBJ2-7,TGCGCCAGCAGCCAAGAAAGGCAGGGGGACTACGAGCAGTACTTC,CASSQERQGDYEQYF
NA,TRBD1,TRBV9,TRBJ1-1,TGTGCCAGCAGCGCACAGGGGCGAGACACTGAAGCTTTCTTT,CASSAQGRDTEAFF
NA,TRBD1,TRBV5-1,TRBJ1-1,TGCGCCAGCAGCGTGGGGACAGAGATTCCTGGGGCTTTCTTT,CASSVGTEIPGAFF
NA,NA,TRBV3-1/TRBV3-2,TRBJ2-6,TGTGCCAGCAGCCAAGATAGGGGGGGCGAAACCCTCTCTGGGGCCAACGTCCTGACTTTC,CASSQDRGGETLSGANVLTF
NA,NA,TRBV25-1,TRBJ1-4,TGTGCCAGCAGTGTGTTAACAGGGACGTTAAATGAAAAACTGTTTTTT,CASSVLTGTLNEKLFF
NA,TRBD1,TRBV4-2,TRBJ1-6,TGTGCCAGCAGCCAACCCAAGGGACAGGCGGGTAATTCACCCCTCCACTTT,CASSQPKGQAGNSPLHF
NA,TRBD1,TRBV4-1,TRBJ1-5,TGCGCCAGCAGCCTTCGGACAGGCGAGAATCAGCCCCAGCATTTT,CASSLRTGENQPQHF
NA,NA,TRBV5-4,TRBJ1-6,TGTGCCAGCAGCTCCCAGACGGGGAATTCACCCCTCCACTTT,CASSSQTGNSPLHF
NA,TRBD1,TRBV5-1,TRBJ1-6,TGCGCCAGCCGACAGGGAAATTCACCCCTCCACTTT,CASRQGNSPLHF
NA,NA,TRBV12-3/TRBV12-4,TRBJ2-3,TGTGCCAGCAGCGAGCCTGATACGCAGTATTTT,CASSEPDTQYF
NA,TRBD1,TRBV19,TRBJ1-2,TGTGCCAGTAGTTCGGGACAGGAGGGCCATGGCTACACCTTC,CASSSGQEGHGYTF
NA,TRBD1,TRBV7-2,TRBJ1-2,TGTGCCAGCAGCCCAGAGAGTTCGGGACAGGGCCTCTATGGCTACACCTTC,CASSPESSGQGLYGYTF
NA,TRBD2,TRBV7-7,TRBJ2-5,TGTGCCAGCAGCTTACTGGCGGGGGTGGTGGAGACCCAGTACTTC,CASSLLAGVVETQYF
NA,NA,TRBV6-5,TRBJ2-7,TGTGCCAGCAGTTACGAGCGGTCGGGGTCAACTTTAGAACAGTACTTC,CASSYERSGSTLEQYF
once,TRBD1,TRBV29-1,TRBJ2-1,TGCAGCGTTAGAATCCCGGACAGGCCTAAACCGAATGAGCAGTTCTTC,CSVRIPDRPKPNEQFF